This paragraph covers one TCR beta chain sequence. As yet, its antigen is unknown. The record originates from a study of cytomegalovirus exposure and HLA in healthy donors. Study outcomes and limitations: Links to common viral pathogens appeared, in a later analysis, for several of the most significant clusters. Available immune exposure information was restricted to CMV serostatus only.

Researchers ran the PCR with 60 Vbeta and 13 Jbeta primers. TCRdb's copy holds only in-frame clones and misses some; the assay was immunoSEQ multiplex PCR. The top ten clones hold under 2% of a sample with 150,000 to 200,000 clones, approximately 88% of them seen once. Trimming took 4 bases from V and 0 from J; bases not matched to a gene: 6. Germline V gene sequence: CDR1 LNHDA, CDR2 SQIVND (reference sequence). The CDR3 has 16 residues. The J gene is TRBJ1-5, the V gene TRBV19; 7 bases match TRBD1. Sequencing input: PBMCs. The sequence was collected from a woman aged 18-29 years in good health and CMV-seronegative. The CDR3 sequence: CASSTRTGYSNQPQHF. CDR3 coding DNA: TGTGCCAGTAGTACCAGGACAGGCTATAGCAATCAGCCCCAGCATTTT.